A single sample gave rise to the 17 T cell receptor beta chains below, sequenced in a study of blood T cell repertoires in COVID-19. Sequenced by immunoSEQ multiplex PCR; TCRdb stores in-frame clones only, minus some. The sample has 150,000 to 200,000 clones; 70% to 90% are singletons. Sequencing was done on a sample of peripheral blood. These receptors all come from a human donor in a cohort sampled during active COVID-19.

In this sample, this clone turned up once. The chain recombines TRBV11-2 with TRBJ2-7; tentatively, D is TRBD1 (6 bases). V was clipped by 5 bases and J by 4 bases, with 21 bases between them. Germline-derived CDR1 and CDR2 are SGHAT and FQNNGV. The CDR3 extends over 16 amino acids. DNA for the CDR3: TGTGCCAGCAGCCAAGAAGTGCAGGGGATCGGTTACGAGCAGTACTTC. It translates to CASSQEVQGIGYEQYF.

CDR3 sequence: CASSELRQAVSNQPQHF. CDR3 nucleotide sequence: TGTGCCAGCAGTGAGTTACGACAGGCAGTTAGCAATCAGCCCCAGCATTTT. The chain combines TRBV6-1 with TRBJ1-5; a possible D gene is TRBD1 (6 bases). Per germline, CDR1 MNHNS and CDR2 SASEGT. This CDR3 contains 17 residues. Trimming took 3 bases from V and 0 from J, leaving 15 bases between them.

The chain joins TRBV4-3 to TRBJ1-2; 7 bases line up with TRBD1. The length of the CDR3 is 18 residues. The germline V gene encodes CDR1 LGHNA and CDR2 YSLEER. Losses at the gene ends were 0 bases for V and 7 bases for J; bases not matched to a gene: 17. In nucleotides, the CDR3 is TGCGCCAGCAGCCAAGATAGAAGGACAGGAGTGTCTTTGGGTGGCTACACCTTC. Amino acid sequence: CASSQDRRTGVSLGGYTF.

The chain links TRBV19 to TRBJ2-1, with 8 nucleotides matching TRBD2. There are 15 residues in the CDR3. Trimming removed 10 bases from V and 1 base from J; junction bases left unmatched: 9. The germline CDR1 and CDR2 sequences are LNHDA and SQIVND (reference sequence). The CDR3, as DNA: TGTGCCACAGGCGGACTAGCCGGGTCCTACAATGAGCAGTTCTTC. Protein sequence: CATGGLAGSYNEQFF.

The J gene is TRBJ2-1, the V gene TRBV30, with 10 bases identical to TRBD1. The CDR3 runs 16 residues. The V segment lost 0 bases and the J segment 8 bases; nucleotides outside the gene matches: 10. The V gene's germline CDR1 is GTSNPN and CDR2 SVGIG (reference sequence). The CDR3 reads CAWSVLGTGDLDEQFF. DNA of the CDR3: TGTGCCTGGAGTGTACTTGGGACAGGGGACCTCGATGAGCAGTTCTTC.

The V gene is TRBV29-1, the J gene TRBJ2-7, with 7 bases aligning to TRBD2. CDR3 length: 14 residues. J was trimmed by 6 bases and V by 1 base; bases with no gene match: 9. CDR1 and CDR2 (germline): SQVTM, ANQGSEA. The DNA of the CDR3 is TGCAGCGTTGAAGCTAGCGGACCCCTAAGCGAGCAGTACTTC. Translated: CSVEASGPLSEQYF.

The J gene is TRBJ2-7, the V gene TRBV28; D may be TRBD2 (5 bases). V was shortened by 4 bases and J by 1 base, with 14 bases between the two germline ends. CDR1 and CDR2 (germline): MDHEN, SYDVKM. This CDR3 has 15 amino acids. The CDR3 sequence: CASSSGFGVSYEQYF. CDR3 bases: TGTGCCAGCAGTTCGGGGTTTGGAGTATCCTACGAGCAGTACTTC.

This sequence joins TRBV3-1 (or the pseudogene TRBV3-2) and TRBJ2-1; D gene ambiguous. Germline assignment: CDR1 LGHDT and CDR2 YNNKEL (reference sequence). The CDR3 sequence is 15 residues long. The V gene lost 5 bases and the J gene lost 1 base, with 12 bases spanning the gap. The CDR3 reads CASSSPRSSYNEQFF. In DNA form, the CDR3 reads TGTGCCAGCAGCTCACCGCGGTCGTCCTACAATGAGCAGTTCTTC.

This clone came up once. V usage is TRBV2 and J usage is TRBJ1-3; D uncertain. V shed 6 bases and J shed 10 bases, with 13 bases lying between them. This CDR3 is built from 12 residues. Germline-derived CDR1 and CDR2 are SNHLY and FYNNEI. CDR3 in amino acids: CASRDSVGTIYF. The CDR3, as DNA: TGTGCCAGCAGAGACTCCGTTGGGACCATATATTTT.

This clone has just a few counts. The chain has TRBV27 and TRBJ2-1; D perhaps matches TRBD1 (5 bases). Trimming took off 8 bases at V and 8 bases at J, with 16 bases between the two ends. Germline V gene lookup returns CDR1 MNHEY and CDR2 SMNVEV (reference sequence). The CDR3 extends over 13 amino acids. DNA for the CDR3: TGTGCCAGCCTCTTAACCAGGGCGTATGAGCAGTTCTTC. It codes for CASLLTRAYEQFF.

V usage is TRBV7-2 and J usage is TRBJ2-2; 13 bases align to TRBD2. This CDR3 region has 15 residues. Germline CDR1 and CDR2: SGHTA and FQGNSA. The junction had 4 bases not matched to a gene; V was cut back by 6 bases and J by 6 bases. CDR3 sequence: CASRPTSGGAGELFF. The CDR3, as DNA: TGTGCCAGCAGACCTACTAGCGGGGGGGCCGGGGAGCTGTTTTTT. Using reference TRBV7-2 and TRBJ2-2 for the parts outside the CDR3, the full variable domain is GAGVSQSPSNKVTEKGKDVELRCDPISGHTALYWYRQSLGQGLEFLIYFQGNSAPDKSGLPSDRFSAERTGGSVSTLTIQRTQQEDSAVYLCASRPTSGGAGELFFGEGSRLTVL.

The chain uses TRBV18 and TRBJ2-3, with a tentative D call TRBD2 (6 bases). Looked up from germline, CDR1 is KGHSH and CDR2 is LQKENI. V lost 5 bases, J lost 4 bases, and 13 bases lay in between. The CDR3 loop spans 14 amino acids. Here the CDR3 DNA reads TGTGCCAGCTCAACGGAGACTAGGCCAGATACGCAGTATTTT. The encoded protein is CASSTETRPDTQYF.

This clone has a handful of counts. The chain employs TRBV11-3 and TRBJ2-3; 14 nucleotides line up with TRBD2. The CDR3 length is 17 residues. The V gene end was trimmed by 5 bases and the J gene end by 4 bases; junction bases not matched to a gene: 8. Germline V gene sequence: CDR1 SGHNT, CDR2 YENEEA. Here the CDR3 reads CASSHQTSGGAADTQYF. CDR3 coding DNA: TGTGCCAGCAGCCACCAGACTAGCGGGGGGGCCGCAGATACGCAGTATTTT.

The CDR3 spells CASSRLLVGDEQFF. The CDR3 DNA is TGTGCCAGCAGCCGCCTACTTGTGGGCGATGAGCAGTTCTTC. This rearrangement joins TRBV14 to TRBJ2-1; D gene unclear. Germline V gene data show CDR1 as SGHDN and CDR2 as FVKESK. The CDR3 totals 14 residues. The V end lost 4 bases, the J end lost 8 bases, and 15 bases lay between the germline ends.

This clone was counted a single time. This chain joins TRBV6-5 and TRBJ2-3, with D perhaps matching TRBD2 (6 bases). Between the trimmed V and J ends, which lost 6 bases and 2 bases, there was a span of 12 bases. Germline-derived CDR1 and CDR2 are MNHEY and SVGAGI. The CDR3 runs 14 residues. The CDR3 DNA reads as TGTGCCAGCAGGCGGGACTTATACACAGATACGCAGTATTTT. It specifies CASRRDLYTDTQYF.

The genes are TRBV6-5 and TRBJ2-2; tentative D call: TRBD1 (6 bases). The CDR3 length is 15 residues. Germline loops: CDR1 MNHEY, CDR2 SVGAGI. Trimming removed 8 bases at V and 2 bases at J, with 15 bases between. The CDR3 DNA reads TGTGCCAGCTCCCTACAGGGAACCAACACCGGGGAGCTGTTTTTT. Translating gives CASSLQGTNTGELFF.

This clone came up once. The chain recombines TRBV7-6 with TRBJ2-1, with TRBD2 as a possible D gene (6 bases). With 5 bases removed from V and 0 bases from J, the gap between germline ends came to 14 bases. The CDR3 loop spans 16 amino acids. CDR1 is SGHVS, CDR2 FNYEAQ, per germline. CDR3 region: CASSLSGSGSYNEQFF. The CDR3 DNA reads as TGTGCCAGCAGCCTGTCGGGTAGCGGCTCCTACAATGAGCAGTTCTTC.